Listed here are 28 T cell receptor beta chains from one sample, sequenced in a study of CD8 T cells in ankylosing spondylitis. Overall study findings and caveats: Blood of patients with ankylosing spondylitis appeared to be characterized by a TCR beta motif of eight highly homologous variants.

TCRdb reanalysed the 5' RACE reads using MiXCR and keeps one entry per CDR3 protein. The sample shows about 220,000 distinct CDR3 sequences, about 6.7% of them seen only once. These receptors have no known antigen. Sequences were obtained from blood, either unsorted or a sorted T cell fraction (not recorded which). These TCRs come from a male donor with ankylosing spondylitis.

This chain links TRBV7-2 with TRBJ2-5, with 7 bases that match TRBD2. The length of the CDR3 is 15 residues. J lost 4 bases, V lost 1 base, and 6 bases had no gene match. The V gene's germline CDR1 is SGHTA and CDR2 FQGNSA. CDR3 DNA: TGTGCCAGCAGCTTAGGGCGGGAGAGAGTAGAGACCCAGTACTTC. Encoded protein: CASSLGRERVETQYF. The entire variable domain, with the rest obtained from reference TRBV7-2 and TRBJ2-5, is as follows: GAGVSQSPSNKVTEKGKDVELRCDPISGHTALYWYRQSLGQGLEFLIYFQGNSAPDKSGLPSDRFSAERTGGSVSTLTIQRTQQEDSAVYLCASSLGRERVETQYFGPGTRLLVL.

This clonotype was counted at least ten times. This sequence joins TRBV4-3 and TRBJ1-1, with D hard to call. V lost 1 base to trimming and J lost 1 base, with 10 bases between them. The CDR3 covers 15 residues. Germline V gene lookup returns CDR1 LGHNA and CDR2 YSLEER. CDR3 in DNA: TGCGCCAGCAGCCAAGCCGTCCTCGGGAACACTGAAGCTTTCTTT. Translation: CASSQAVLGNTEAFF.

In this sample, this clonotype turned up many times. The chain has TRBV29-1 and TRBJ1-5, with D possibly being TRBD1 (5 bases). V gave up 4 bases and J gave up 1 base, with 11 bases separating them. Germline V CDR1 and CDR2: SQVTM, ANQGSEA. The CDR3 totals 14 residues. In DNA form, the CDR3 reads TGCAGCGTTGGGGGCGGCGGGAGCAATCAGCCCCAGCATTTT. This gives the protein CSVGGGGSNQPQHF. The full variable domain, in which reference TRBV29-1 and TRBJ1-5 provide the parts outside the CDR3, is SAVISQKPSRDICQRGTSLTIQCQVDSQVTMMFWYRQQPGQSLTLIATANQGSEATYESGFVIDKFPISRPNLTFSTLTVSNMSPEDSSIYLCSVGGGGSNQPQHFGDGTRLSIL.

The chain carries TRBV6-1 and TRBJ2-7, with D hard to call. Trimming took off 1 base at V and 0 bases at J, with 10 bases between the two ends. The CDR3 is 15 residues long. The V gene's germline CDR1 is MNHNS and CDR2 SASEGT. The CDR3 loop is CASSEVHGVSYEQYF. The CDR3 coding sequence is TGTGCCAGCAGTGAAGTACACGGTGTCTCCTACGAGCAGTACTTC.

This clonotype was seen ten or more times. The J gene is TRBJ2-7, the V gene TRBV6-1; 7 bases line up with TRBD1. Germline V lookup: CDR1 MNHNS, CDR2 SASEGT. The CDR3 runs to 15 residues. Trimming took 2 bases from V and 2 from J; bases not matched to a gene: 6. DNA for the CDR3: TGTGCCAGCAGTGAACTGAACAGGGGCCCCTACGAGCAGTACTTC. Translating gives CASSELNRGPYEQYF.

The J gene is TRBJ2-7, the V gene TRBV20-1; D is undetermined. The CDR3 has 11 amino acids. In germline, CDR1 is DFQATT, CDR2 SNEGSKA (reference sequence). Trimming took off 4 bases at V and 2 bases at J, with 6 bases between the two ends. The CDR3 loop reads CSAIQTYEQYF. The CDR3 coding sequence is TGCAGTGCTATCCAAACCTACGAGCAGTACTTC.

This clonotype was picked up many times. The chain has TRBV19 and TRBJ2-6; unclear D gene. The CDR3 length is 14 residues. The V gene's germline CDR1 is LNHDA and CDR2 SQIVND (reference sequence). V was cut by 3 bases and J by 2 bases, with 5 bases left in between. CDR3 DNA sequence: TGTGCCAGTAGTATTGGGGCTGGGGCCAACGTCCTGACTTTC. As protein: CASSIGAGANVLTF. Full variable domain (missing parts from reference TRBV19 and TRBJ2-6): DGGITQSPKYLFRKEGQNVTLSCEQNLNHDAMYWYRQDPGQGLRLIYYSQIVNDFQKGDIAEGYSVSREKKESFPLTVTSAQKNPTAFYLCASSIGAGANVLTFGAGSRLTVL.

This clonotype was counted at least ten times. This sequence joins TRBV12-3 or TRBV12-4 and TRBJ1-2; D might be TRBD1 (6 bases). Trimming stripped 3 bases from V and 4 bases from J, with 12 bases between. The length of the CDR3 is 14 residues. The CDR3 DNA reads TGTGCCAGCAGTTTTGAGGGGGGCGCCTATGGCTACACCTTC. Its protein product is CASSFEGGAYGYTF.

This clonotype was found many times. DNA for the CDR3: TGTGCCAGCAGCTTAGCGGGGGGCGACGACAATGAGCAGTTCTTC. It yields the protein CASSLAGGDDNEQFF. This rearrangement joins TRBV7-8 to TRBJ2-1; the D call may be TRBD1 or TRBD2 (6 bases each). CDR3 size: 15 residues. CDR1 is SGHVS and CDR2 is FQNEAQ in the germline V gene. Trimming shortened V by 0 bases and J by 5 bases, and 11 bases separated the two germline ends.

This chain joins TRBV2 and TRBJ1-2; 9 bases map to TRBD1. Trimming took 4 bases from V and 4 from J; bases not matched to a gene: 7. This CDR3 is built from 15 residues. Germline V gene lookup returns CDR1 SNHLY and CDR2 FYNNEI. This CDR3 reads CASSADRGWVYGYTF. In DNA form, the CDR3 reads TGTGCCAGCAGTGCCGACAGGGGGTGGGTCTATGGCTACACCTTC.

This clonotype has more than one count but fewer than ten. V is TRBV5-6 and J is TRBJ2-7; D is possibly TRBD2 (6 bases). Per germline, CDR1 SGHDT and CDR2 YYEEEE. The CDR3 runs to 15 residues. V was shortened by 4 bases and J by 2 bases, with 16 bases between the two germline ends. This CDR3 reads CASSPTGVGTYEQYF. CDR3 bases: TGTGCCAGCAGCCCCACGGGGGTAGGGACCTACGAGCAGTACTTC.

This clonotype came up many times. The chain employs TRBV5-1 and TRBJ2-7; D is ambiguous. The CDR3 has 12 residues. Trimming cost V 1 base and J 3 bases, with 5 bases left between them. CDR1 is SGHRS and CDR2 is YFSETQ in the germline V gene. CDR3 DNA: TGCGCCAGCAGCTTGTCCCTCTACGAGCAGTACTTC. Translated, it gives CASSLSLYEQYF.

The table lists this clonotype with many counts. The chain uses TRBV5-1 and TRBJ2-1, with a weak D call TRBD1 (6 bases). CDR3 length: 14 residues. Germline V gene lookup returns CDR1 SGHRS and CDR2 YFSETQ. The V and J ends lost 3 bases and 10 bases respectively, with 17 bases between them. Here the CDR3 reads CASSSFTDGQEQFF. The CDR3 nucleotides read TGCGCCAGCAGCTCCTTCACTGACGGACAGGAGCAGTTCTTC.

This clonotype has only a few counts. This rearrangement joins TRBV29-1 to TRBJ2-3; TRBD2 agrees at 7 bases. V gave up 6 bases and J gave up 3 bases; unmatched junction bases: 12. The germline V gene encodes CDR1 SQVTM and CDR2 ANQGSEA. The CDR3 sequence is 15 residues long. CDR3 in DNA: TGCAGCGTCCTCGGGCTAGCGGATTCGACAGATACGCAGTATTTT. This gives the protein CSVLGLADSTDTQYF.

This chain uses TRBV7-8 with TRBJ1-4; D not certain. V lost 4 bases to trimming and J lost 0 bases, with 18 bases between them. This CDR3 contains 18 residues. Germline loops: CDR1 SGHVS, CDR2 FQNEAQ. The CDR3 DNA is TGTGCCAGCAGCTCGCCGGGTGCCCCCCTTGCAACTAATGAAAAACTGTTTTTT. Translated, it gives CASSSPGAPLATNEKLFF.

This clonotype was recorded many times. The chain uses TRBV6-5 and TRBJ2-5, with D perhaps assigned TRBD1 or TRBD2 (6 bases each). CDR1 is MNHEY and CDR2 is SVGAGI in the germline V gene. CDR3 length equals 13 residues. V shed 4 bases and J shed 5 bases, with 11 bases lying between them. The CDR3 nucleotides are TGTGCCAGCAGTTTGGGGGGCTGGGAGACCCAGTACTTC. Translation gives CASSLGGWETQYF.

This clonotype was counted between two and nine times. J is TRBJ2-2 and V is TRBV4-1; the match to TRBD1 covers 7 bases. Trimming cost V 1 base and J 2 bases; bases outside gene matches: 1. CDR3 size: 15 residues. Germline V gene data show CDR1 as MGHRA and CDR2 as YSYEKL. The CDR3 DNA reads TGCGCCAGCAGCCAAGGGGACAGAAACACCGGGGAGCTGTTTTTT. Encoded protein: CASSQGDRNTGELFF.

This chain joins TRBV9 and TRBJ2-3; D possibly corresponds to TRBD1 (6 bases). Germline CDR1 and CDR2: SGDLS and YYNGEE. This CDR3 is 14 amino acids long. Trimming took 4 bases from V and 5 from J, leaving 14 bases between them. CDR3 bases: TGTGCCAGCAGCCCTCGGACAGAGAGAGATACGCAGTATTTT. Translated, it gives CASSPRTERDTQYF.

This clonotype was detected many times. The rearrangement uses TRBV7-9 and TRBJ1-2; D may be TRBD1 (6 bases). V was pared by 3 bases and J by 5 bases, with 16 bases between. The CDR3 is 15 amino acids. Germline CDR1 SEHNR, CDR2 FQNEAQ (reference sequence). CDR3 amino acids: CASSFPTGFDYGYTF. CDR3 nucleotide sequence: TGTGCCAGCAGCTTCCCGACAGGATTTGATTATGGCTACACCTTC.

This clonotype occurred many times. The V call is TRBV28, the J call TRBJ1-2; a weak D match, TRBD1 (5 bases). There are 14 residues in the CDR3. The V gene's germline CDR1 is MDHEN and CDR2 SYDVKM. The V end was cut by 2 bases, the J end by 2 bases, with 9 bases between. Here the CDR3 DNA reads TGTGCCAGCAGTTTACCGGGACGGAACTATGGCTACACCTTC. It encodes CASSLPGRNYGYTF.

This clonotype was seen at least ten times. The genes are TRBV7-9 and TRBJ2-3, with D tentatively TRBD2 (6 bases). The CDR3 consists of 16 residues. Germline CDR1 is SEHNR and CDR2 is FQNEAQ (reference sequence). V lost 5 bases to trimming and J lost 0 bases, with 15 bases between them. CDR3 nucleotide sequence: TGTGCCAGCAGCCTCCCCCCAAGCGGGAGCACAGATACGCAGTATTTT. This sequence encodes CASSLPPSGSTDTQYF.

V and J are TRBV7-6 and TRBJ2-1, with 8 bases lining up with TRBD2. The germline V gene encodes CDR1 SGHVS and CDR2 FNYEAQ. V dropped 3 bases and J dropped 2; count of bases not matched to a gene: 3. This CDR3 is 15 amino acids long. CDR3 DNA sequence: TGTGCCAGCAGCTTTATAGCGGGGCCCTACAATGAGCAGTTCTTC. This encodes CASSFIAGPYNEQFF.

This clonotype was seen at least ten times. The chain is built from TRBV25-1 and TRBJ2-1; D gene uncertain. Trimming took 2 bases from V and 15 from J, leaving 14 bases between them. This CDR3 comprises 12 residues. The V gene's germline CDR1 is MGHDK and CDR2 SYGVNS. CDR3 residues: CASSENRREWFF. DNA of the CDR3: TGTGCCAGCAGTGAAAATAGGCGAGAGTGGTTCTTC.

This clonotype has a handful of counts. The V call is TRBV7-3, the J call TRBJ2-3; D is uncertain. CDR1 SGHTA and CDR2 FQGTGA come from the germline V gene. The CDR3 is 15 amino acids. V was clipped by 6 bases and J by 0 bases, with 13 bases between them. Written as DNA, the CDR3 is TGTGCCAGCAGGCCCACGTCCGCTAGCACAGATACGCAGTATTTT. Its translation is CASRPTSASTDTQYF.

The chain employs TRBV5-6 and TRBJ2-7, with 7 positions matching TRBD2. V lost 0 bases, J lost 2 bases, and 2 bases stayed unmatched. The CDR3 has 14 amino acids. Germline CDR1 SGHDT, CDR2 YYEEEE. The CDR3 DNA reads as TGTGCCAGCAGCTTGGGCGGGACTACCTACGAGCAGTACTTC. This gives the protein CASSLGGTTYEQYF.

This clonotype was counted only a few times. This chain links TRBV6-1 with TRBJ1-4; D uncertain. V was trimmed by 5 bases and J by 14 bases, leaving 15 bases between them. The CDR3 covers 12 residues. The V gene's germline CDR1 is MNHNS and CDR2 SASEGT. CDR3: CASSLKVGRLFF. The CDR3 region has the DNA TGTGCCAGCAGTTTGAAAGTTGGGAGGCTGTTTTTT.

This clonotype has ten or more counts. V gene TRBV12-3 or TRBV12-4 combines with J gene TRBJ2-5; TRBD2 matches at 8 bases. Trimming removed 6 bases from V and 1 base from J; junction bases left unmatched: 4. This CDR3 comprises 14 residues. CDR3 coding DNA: TGTGCCAGCAGCCTGACTAGCGTCCAAGAGACCCAGTACTTC. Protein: CASSLTSVQETQYF.

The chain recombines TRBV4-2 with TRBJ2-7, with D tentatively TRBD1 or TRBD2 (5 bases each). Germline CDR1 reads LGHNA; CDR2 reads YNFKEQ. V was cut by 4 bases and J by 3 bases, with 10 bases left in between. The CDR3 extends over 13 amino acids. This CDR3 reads CASSPGALYEQYF. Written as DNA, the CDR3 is TGTGCCAGCAGCCCCGGGGCCCTCTACGAGCAGTACTTC.